This T cell receptor (beta chain) was recorded in a study of T cell responses to AZD1222 COVID-19 vaccine. The study, taken as a whole, reports: Of the AZD1222 recipients, only 5 to 7 were seropositive at baseline.

Germline-derived CDR1 and CDR2 are SGHDT and YYEEEE. V shed 4 bases and J shed 7 bases, with 21 bases lying between them. This CDR3 spans 17 amino acids. The table came from immunoSEQ multiplex PCR; TCRdb's copy has only in-frame clones and leaves some out. Here the sample spans some 97,000 clones, approximately 91% being singletons. Comments on this clone: Its target is unknown.

The chain recombines TRBV5-6 with TRBJ1-6; D gene unclear. The source was peripheral blood, collected on day 0 of AZD1222 vaccination. This TCR was recovered from an adult in good health. The CDR3 sequence is CASSPGGSFGINSPLHF. CDR3 DNA: TGTGCCAGCAGCCCCGGCGGGAGCTTTGGGATAAATTCACCCCTCCACTTT.